The 10 T cell receptor beta chains below come from one sample, sequenced in a study of Ad26.COV2.S vaccination and SARS-CoV-2 variants. The sample's treatment: some 20 received Ad26.COV2.S at low or high dose, single or two shots; 5 received placebo; per-sample allocation not given. Specimen acquisition occurred on day 63 following the initial vaccine or placebo injection. The protocol was immunoSEQ multiplex PCR, while the TCRdb copy is restricted to in-frame clones and leaves out a portion. Counted here are about 350,000 clones, around 89% occurring once; the ten biggest clones make up 6.4%. The sample here was peripheral blood, taken in a trial of Ad26.COV2.S vaccine versus placebo. These receptors all stem from a person aged 18-60 years who received the Ad26.COV2.S COVID-19 vaccine or a placebo.

This clone was recorded a few times. This rearrangement joins TRBV3-1 (or the pseudogene TRBV3-2) to TRBJ2-7; D is ambiguous. Germline lookup yields CDR1 LGHDT and CDR2 YNNKEL (reference sequence). The CDR3 spans 13 residues. V dropped 4 bases and J dropped 6 bases, with 13 bases sitting between them. CDR3 DNA: TGTGCCAGCAGCCTCCCCGAAGGGTTCGAGCAGTACTTC. It specifies CASSLPEGFEQYF.

This rearrangement joins TRBV29-1 to TRBJ2-1, with D possibly TRBD1 on 5 matching bases. This CDR3 comprises 14 residues. The germline CDR1 and CDR2 sequences are SQVTM and ANQGSEA. V lost 6 bases and J 0 bases, leaving 12 bases between the germline ends. The CDR3 sequence is CSVRQLLSYNEQFF. In DNA, the CDR3 is TGCAGCGTGCGACAGCTGCTCTCCTACAATGAGCAGTTCTTC.

The chain links TRBV6-5 to TRBJ1-1; possible D gene TRBD1, 5 bases. Between the trimmed V and J ends, which lost 1 base and 5 bases, there was a span of 17 bases. Germline CDR1 and CDR2: MNHEY and SVGAGI. The CDR3 length is 16 residues. Written as DNA, the CDR3 is TGTGCCAGCAGTTACTTCTTAAGCGGGGGGGAGACTGAAGCTTTCTTT. Translating it yields CASSYFLSGGETEAFF.

The chain uses TRBV25-1 and TRBJ1-4; unclear D gene. This CDR3 is 15 amino acids long. Trimming left V 2 bases short and J 0 bases short, with 7 bases between. Germline values: CDR1 MGHDK, CDR2 SYGVNS. Written as DNA, the CDR3 is TGTGCCAGCAGTGAACTACAGACAACTAATGAAAAACTGTTTTTT. It translates to CASSELQTTNEKLFF.

The chain links TRBV6-5 to TRBJ2-7; possible D gene TRBD2, 6 bases. This CDR3 is 16 amino acids long. V was cut by 0 bases and J by 0 bases, with 12 bases left in between. Per the germline V gene, CDR1 is MNHEY and CDR2 is SVGAGI. CDR3 DNA: TGTGCCAGCAGTTACTCGTCGGGAGCGAGCTCCTACGAGCAGTACTTC. It specifies CASSYSSGASSYEQYF.

The V gene is TRBV5-5, the J gene TRBJ2-1; 7 bases are shared with TRBD2. The CDR3 consists of 14 residues. V lost 4 bases and J lost 7; bases outside the gene matches: 8. Germline CDR1 is SGHKS and CDR2 is YYEKEE (reference sequence). The CDR3 DNA reads TGTGCCAGCAGCCCAAACGGGGGGTCAAATGAGCAGTTCTTC. It encodes CASSPNGGSNEQFF.

CDR3 coding DNA: TGCAGCGTGGAAAAGGGGATTGGGTATGGCTACACCTTC. It is translated as CSVEKGIGYGYTF. The chain has TRBV29-1 and TRBJ1-2; tentative D call: TRBD1 (5 bases). Germline CDR1 reads SQVTM; CDR2 reads ANQGSEA. The germline V and J ends were trimmed by 6 bases and 5 bases, with 16 bases remaining between them. The CDR3 covers 13 residues. The full variable domain, completed using reference TRBV29-1 and TRBJ1-2, is SAVISQKPSRDICQRGTSLTIQCQVDSQVTMMFWYRQQPGQSLTLIATANQGSEATYESGFVIDKFPISRPNLTFSTLTVSNMSPEDSSIYLCSVEKGIGYGYTFGSGTRLTVV.

This chain uses TRBV28 with TRBJ1-4, with TRBD1 matching over 7 bases. There are 17 residues in the CDR3. J gave up 5 bases and V 5 bases, and 14 bases lay outside the gene matches. The V gene's germline CDR1 is MDHEN and CDR2 SYDVKM. CDR3 DNA: TGTGCCAGCAGTACCTCAGGGCCAGGGGGACCGAATGAAAAACTGTTTTTT. As protein: CASSTSGPGGPNEKLFF.

V is TRBV9 and J is TRBJ2-5; 7 bases are shared with TRBD1. Trimming at V came to 4 bases and at J to 3 bases, leaving 3 bases not matched to a gene. CDR1 SGDLS and CDR2 YYNGEE come from the germline V gene. The CDR3 is 13 residues long. CDR3 bases: TGTGCCAGCAGCACCGACAGGGAAGAGACCCAGTACTTC. It is translated as CASSTDREETQYF.

This clone was detected once. The CDR3 nucleotides read TGTGCCAGCAGTTTGGGGGACGCTAATGAAAAACTGTTTTTT. Translating it yields CASSLGDANEKLFF. This rearrangement joins TRBV6-5 to TRBJ1-4; D possibly corresponds to TRBD1 (5 bases). Trimming removed 4 bases at V and 3 bases at J, with 9 bases between. Germline CDR1 MNHEY, CDR2 SVGAGI. This CDR3 has 14 amino acids.